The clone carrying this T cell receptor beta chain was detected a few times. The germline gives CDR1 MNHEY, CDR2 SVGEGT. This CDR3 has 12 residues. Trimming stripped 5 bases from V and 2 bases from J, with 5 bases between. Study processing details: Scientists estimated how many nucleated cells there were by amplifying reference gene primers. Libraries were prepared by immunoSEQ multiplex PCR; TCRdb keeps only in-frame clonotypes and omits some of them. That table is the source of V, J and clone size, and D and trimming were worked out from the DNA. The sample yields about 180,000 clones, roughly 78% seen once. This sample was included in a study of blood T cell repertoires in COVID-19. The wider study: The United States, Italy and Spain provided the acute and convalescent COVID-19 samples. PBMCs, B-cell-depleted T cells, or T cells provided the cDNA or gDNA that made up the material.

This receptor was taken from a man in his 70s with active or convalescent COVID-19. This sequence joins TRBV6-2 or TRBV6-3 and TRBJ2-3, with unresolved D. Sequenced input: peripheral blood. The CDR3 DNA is TGTGCCAGCAGTCTGTACACAGATACGCAGTATTTT. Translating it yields CASSLYTDTQYF.